This T cell receptor beta chain is drawn from a study of T-cell memory formation after mild COVID-19. Whole-study context: Each donor largely had its own TCR clusters.

Overall study findings and caveats: What remained unconfirmed was the SARS-CoV-2 specificity of second-wave clones peaking on day 37. Clones shrinking from day 15 to 85 showed even CD4/CD8 mixes; later expanders tilted CD4+.

V lost 2 bases, J lost 1 base, and 6 bases lay in between. This CDR3 region has 14 residues. Looked up from germline, CDR1 is MNHNS and CDR2 is SASEGT. About this clonotype: The antigen remains unidentified.

TCRdb fed the 5' RACE reads into MiXCR, producing one record per CDR3 protein. The table includes roughly 110,000 distinct CDR3 sequences, approximately 15% detected once. The sample was PBMCs or a T cell subset sorted from them (not recorded which). This TCR was recovered from a man between 18 and 29 years old who had mild COVID-19 (a few samples of this study predate the infection). Cell type and time point are not known. This chain connects TRBV6-1 to TRBJ1-5; D uncertain. The CDR3 is CASSELGSNQPQHF. The CDR3, as DNA: TGTGCCAGCAGTGAACTGGGCAGCAATCAGCCCCAGCATTTT.